This T cell receptor (beta chain) was obtained from a study of cytomegalovirus exposure and HLA in healthy donors. CDR3 length: 14 residues. Germline CDR1 reads SGHAT; CDR2 reads FQNNGV. Deletions cut 1 base from V and 3 bases from J, with 10 bases between. This clone was recorded only once. The PCR contained 60 Vbeta and 13 Jbeta primers. The method was immunoSEQ multiplex PCR; TCRdb's version includes in-frame clones alone and lacks a portion of them. The table shows about 160,000 clones, with under 85% occurring only once. The clonotype originates from a man aged 45 to 65 in good health and CMV-seropositive. The genes are TRBV11-2 and TRBJ2-7; D possibly corresponds to TRBD1 (6 bases). Source material: PBMCs. The CDR3 region has the DNA TGTGCCAGCAGCTTAGGGGGGACAAGCTACGAGCAGTACTTC. It encodes CASSLGGTSYEQYF.